This section outlines one TCR beta chain sequence together with its context. The data were obtained in a study of blood T cell repertoires in COVID-19. In the study overall: From the United States, Italy and Spain came samples of acute and convalescent COVID-19. Nucleic acid was either cDNA or gDNA, and it came from T cells, B-cell-depleted T cells, or PBMCs.

Original processing notes: The authors estimated nucleated cell counts from reference gene primer amplification. Profiled with immunoSEQ multiplex PCR; TCRdb holds only in-frame clones, not every one. That table gives V, J and clone size, and the DNA gave D and trimming. The sample yields some 200,000 clones, 84% seen once. Germline V lookup: CDR1 SGHVS, CDR2 FNYEAQ. The CDR3 sequence is 11 residues long. Trimming took 1 base from V and 15 from J, leaving 10 bases between them. Sequenced input: peripheral blood. This chain uses TRBV7-6 with TRBJ2-1, with D possibly matching TRBD1 (6 bases). This TCR derives from a woman in her thirties who had recovered from COVID-19. The CDR3: CASSLGQGTFF. The CDR3 DNA sequence: TGTGCCAGCAGCTTAGGGCAGGGGACGTTCTTC.